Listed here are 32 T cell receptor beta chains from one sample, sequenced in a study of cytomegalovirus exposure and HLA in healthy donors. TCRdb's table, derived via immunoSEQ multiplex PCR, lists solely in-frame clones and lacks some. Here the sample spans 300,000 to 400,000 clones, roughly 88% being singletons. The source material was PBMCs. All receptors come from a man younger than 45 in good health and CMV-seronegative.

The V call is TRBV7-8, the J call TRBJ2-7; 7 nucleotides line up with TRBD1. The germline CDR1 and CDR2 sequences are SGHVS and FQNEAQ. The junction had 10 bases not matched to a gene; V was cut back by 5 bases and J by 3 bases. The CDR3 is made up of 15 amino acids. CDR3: CASSPVGTAFYEQYF. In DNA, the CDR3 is TGTGCCAGCAGCCCCGTGGGGACAGCCTTCTACGAGCAGTACTTC.

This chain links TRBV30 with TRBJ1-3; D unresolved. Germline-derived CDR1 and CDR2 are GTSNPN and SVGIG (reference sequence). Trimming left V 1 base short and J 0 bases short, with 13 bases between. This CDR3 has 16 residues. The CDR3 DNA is TGTGCCTGGAGTGCAACCCCGGGGAGCTCTGGAAACACCATATATTTT. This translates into CAWSATPGSSGNTIYF.

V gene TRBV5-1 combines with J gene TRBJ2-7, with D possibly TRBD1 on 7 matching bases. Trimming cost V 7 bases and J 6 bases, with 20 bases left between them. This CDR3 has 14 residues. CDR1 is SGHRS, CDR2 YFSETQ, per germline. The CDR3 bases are TGCGCCAGCGGGGAGGACAGGTGGCCTCTCGAGCAGTACTTC. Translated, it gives CASGEDRWPLEQYF.

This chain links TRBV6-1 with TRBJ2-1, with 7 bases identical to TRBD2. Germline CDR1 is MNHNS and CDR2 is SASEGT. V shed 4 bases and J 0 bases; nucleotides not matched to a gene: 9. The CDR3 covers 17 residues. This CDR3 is CASSGGWRGSSYNEQFF. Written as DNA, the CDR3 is TGTGCCAGCAGTGGAGGCTGGCGGGGGAGCTCCTACAATGAGCAGTTCTTC.

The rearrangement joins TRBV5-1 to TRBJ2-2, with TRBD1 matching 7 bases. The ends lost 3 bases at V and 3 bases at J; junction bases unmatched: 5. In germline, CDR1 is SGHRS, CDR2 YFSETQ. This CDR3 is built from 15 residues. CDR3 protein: CASSSQGQYTGELFF. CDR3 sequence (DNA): TGCGCCAGCAGCTCGCAGGGACAGTACACCGGGGAGCTGTTTTTT. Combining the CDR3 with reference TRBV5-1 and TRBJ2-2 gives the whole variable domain KAGVTQTPRYLIKTRGQQVTLSCSPISGHRSVSWYQQTPGQGLQFLFEYFSETQRNKGNFPGRFSGRQFSNSRSEMNVSTLELGDSALYLCASSSQGQYTGELFFGEGSRLTVL.

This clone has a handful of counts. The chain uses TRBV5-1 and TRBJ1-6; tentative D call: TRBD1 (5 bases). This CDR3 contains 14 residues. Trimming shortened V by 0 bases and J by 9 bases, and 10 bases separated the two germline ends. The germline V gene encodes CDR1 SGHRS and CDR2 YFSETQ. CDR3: CASSLAGRGSPLHF. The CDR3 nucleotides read TGCGCCAGCAGCTTGGCTGGGAGGGGTTCACCCCTCCACTTT.

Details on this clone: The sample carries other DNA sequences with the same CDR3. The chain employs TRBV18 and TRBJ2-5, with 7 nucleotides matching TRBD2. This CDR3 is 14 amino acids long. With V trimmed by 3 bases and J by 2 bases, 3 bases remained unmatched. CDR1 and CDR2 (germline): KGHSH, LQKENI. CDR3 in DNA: TGTGCCAGCTCACCGGGAGGGCCACAAGAGACCCAGTACTTC. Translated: CASSPGGPQETQYF.

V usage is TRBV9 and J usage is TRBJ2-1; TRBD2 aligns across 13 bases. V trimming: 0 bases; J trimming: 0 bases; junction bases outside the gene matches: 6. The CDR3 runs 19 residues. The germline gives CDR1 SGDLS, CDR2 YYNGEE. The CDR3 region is CASSVEGLAGPSSYNEQFF. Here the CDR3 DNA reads TGTGCCAGCAGCGTAGAGGGACTAGCGGGGCCGAGCTCCTACAATGAGCAGTTCTTC.

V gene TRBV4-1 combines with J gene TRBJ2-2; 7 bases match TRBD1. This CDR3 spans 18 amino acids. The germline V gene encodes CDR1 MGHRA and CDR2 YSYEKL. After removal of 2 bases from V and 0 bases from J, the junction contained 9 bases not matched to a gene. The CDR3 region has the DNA TGCGCCAGCAGCCAACGTACAGGGGCCACTACGAACACCGGGGAGCTGTTTTTT. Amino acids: CASSQRTGATTNTGELFF.

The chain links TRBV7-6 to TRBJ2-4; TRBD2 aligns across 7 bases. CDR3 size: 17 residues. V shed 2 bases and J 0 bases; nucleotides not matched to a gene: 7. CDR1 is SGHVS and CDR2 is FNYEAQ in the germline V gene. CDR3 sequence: CASSLMSGGVAKNIQYF. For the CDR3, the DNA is TGTGCCAGCAGCTTAATGTCTGGGGGGGTAGCCAAAAACATTCAGTACTTC.

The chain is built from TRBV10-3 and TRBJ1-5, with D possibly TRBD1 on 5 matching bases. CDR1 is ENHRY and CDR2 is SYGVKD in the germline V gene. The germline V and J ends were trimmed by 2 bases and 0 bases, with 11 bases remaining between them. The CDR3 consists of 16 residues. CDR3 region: CAISELGQGSNQPQHF. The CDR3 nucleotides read TGTGCCATCAGTGAGCTCGGGCAGGGTAGCAATCAGCCCCAGCATTTT.

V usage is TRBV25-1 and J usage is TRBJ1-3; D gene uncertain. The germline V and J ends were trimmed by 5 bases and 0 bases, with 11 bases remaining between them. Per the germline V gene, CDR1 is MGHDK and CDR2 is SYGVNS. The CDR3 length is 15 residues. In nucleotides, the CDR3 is TGTGCCAGCAGTTTTGGAGGCCACTCTGGAAACACCATATATTTT. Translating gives CASSFGGHSGNTIYF.

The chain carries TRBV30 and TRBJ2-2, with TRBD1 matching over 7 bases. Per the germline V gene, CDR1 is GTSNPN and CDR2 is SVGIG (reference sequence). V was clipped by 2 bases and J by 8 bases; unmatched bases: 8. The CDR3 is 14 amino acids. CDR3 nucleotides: TGTGCCTGGAGTCGACAGGGATTTGGGGGGGAGCTGTTTTTT. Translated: CAWSRQGFGGELFF. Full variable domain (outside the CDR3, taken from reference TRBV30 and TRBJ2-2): SQTIHQWPATLVQPVGSPLSLECTVEGTSNPNLYWYRQAAGRGLQLLFYSVGIGQISSEVPQNLSASRPQDRQFILSSKKLLLSDSGFYLCAWSRQGFGGELFFGEGSRLTVL.

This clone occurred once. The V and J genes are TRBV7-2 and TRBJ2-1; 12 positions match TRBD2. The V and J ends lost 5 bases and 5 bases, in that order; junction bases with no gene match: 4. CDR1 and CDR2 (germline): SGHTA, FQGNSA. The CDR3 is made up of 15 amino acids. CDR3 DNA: TGTGCCAGCAGCCAAAGACTAGCGGGGGACAATGAGCAGTTCTTC. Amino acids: CASSQRLAGDNEQFF.

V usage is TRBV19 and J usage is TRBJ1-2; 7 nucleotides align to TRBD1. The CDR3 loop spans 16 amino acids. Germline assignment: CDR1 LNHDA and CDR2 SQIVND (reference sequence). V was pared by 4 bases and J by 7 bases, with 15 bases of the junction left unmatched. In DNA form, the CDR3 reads TGTGCCAGTAGTACCCAGTGGACAGGCCGCCAGGGTGGCTACACCTTC. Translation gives CASSTQWTGRQGGYTF. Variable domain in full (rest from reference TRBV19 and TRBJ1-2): DGGITQSPKYLFRKEGQNVTLSCEQNLNHDAMYWYRQDPGQGLRLIYYSQIVNDFQKGDIAEGYSVSREKKESFPLTVTSAQKNPTAFYLCASSTQWTGRQGGYTFGSGTRLTVV.

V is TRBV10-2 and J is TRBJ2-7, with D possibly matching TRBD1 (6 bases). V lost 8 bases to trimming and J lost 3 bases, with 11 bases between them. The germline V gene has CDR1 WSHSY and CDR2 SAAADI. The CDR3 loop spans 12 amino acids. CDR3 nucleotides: TGCGCCAGCGGACAGTCGATCTACGAGCAGTACTTC. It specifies CASGQSIYEQYF.

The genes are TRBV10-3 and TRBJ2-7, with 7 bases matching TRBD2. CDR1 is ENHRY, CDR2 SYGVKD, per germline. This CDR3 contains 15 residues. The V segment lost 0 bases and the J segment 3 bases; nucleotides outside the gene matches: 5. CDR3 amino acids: CAISESLAGGYEQYF. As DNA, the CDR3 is TGTGCCATCAGTGAGTCGTTAGCGGGCGGCTACGAGCAGTACTTC.

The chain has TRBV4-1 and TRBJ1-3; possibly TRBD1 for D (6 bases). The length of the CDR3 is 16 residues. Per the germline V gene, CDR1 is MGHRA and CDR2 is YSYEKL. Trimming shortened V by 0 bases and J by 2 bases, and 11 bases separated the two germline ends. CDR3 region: CASSQEGRGTGNTIYF. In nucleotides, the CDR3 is TGCGCCAGCAGCCAAGAAGGCAGGGGTACTGGAAACACCATATATTTT.

The CDR3 here is CASSYGPGTGVSGNTIYF. The CDR3 region has the DNA TGTGCCAGCAGCTACGGCCCCGGGACAGGAGTCTCTGGAAACACCATATATTTT. The J gene is TRBJ1-3, the V gene TRBV5-4; 8 bases are a match to TRBD1. CDR1 is SGHNT and CDR2 is YYREEE in the germline V gene (reference sequence). The CDR3 totals 18 residues. Trimming at V came to 3 bases and at J to 0 bases, leaving 11 bases not matched to a gene.

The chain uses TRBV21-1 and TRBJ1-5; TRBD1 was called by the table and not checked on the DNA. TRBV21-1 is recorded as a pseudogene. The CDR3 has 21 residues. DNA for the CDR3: TGTGCCAGCAGCAAAAAAAGCTTGTCCTTGGGCAGCCACAATAGCAATCAGCCCCAGCATTTT. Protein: CASSKKSLSLGSHNSNQPQHF.

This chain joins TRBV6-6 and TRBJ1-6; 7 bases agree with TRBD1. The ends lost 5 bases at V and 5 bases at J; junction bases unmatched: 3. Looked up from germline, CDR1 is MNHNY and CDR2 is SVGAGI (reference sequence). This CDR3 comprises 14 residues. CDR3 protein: CASSTQGNNSPLHF. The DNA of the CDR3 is TGTGCCAGCAGTACACAGGGGAATAATTCACCCCTCCACTTT.

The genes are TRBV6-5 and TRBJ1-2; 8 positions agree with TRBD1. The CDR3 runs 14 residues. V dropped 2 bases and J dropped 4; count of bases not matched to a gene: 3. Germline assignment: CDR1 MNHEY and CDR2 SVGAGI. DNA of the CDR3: TGTGCCAGCAGTTACACCGACAGGGGCTATGGCTACACCTTC. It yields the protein CASSYTDRGYGYTF.

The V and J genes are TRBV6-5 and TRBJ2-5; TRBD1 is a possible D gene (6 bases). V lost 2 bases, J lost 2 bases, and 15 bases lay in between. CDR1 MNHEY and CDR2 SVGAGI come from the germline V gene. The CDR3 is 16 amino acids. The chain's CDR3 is CASSYRDNIQQETQYF. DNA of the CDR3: TGTGCCAGCAGTTACCGGGACAACATCCAGCAAGAGACCCAGTACTTC.

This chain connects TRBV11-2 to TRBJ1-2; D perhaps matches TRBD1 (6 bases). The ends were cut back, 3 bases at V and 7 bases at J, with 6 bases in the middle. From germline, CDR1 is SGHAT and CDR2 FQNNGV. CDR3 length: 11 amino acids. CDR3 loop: CASSLDSGYTF. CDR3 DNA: TGTGCCAGCAGCTTGGACAGTGGCTACACCTTC. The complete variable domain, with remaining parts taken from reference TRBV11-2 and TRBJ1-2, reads EAGVAQSPRYKIIEKRQSVAFWCNPISGHATLYWYQQILGQGPKLLIQFQNNGVVDDSQLPKDRFSAERLKGVDSTLKIQPAKLEDSAVYLCASSLDSGYTFGSGTRLTVV.

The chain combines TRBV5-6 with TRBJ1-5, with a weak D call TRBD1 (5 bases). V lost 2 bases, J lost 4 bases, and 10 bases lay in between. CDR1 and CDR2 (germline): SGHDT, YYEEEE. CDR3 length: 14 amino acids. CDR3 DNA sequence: TGTGCCAGCAGCTTAGCAGGGAGGAATCAGCCCCAGCATTTT. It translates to CASSLAGRNQPQHF.

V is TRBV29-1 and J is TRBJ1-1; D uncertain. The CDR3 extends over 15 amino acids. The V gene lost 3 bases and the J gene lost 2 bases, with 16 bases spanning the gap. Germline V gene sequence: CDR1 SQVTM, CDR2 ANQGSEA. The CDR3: CSVDPTLAGNTEAFF. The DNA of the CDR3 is TGCAGCGTTGACCCAACACTGGCGGGAAACACTGAAGCTTTCTTT. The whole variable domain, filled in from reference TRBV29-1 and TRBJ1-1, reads SAVISQKPSRDICQRGTSLTIQCQVDSQVTMMFWYRQQPGQSLTLIATANQGSEATYESGFVIDKFPISRPNLTFSTLTVSNMSPEDSSIYLCSVDPTLAGNTEAFFGQGTRLTVV.

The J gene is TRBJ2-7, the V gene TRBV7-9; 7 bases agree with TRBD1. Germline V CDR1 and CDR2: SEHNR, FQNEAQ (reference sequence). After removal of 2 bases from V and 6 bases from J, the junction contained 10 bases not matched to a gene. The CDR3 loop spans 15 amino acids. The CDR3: CASSLSTHRGSEQYF. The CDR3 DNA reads TGTGCCAGCAGCTTAAGTACCCACAGGGGATCCGAGCAGTACTTC.

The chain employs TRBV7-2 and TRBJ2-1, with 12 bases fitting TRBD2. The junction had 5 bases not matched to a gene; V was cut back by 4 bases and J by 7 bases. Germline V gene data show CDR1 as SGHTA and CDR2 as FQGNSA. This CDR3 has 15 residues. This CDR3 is CASSSSGGAENEQFF. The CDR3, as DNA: TGTGCCAGCAGCTCTAGCGGGGGGGCCGAAAATGAGCAGTTCTTC.

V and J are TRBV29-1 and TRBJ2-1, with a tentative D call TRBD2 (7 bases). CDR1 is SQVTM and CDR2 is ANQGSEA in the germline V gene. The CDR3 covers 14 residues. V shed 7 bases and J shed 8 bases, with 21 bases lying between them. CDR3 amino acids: CSALGGDGADEQFF. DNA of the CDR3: TGCAGCGCCTTAGGGGGGGACGGAGCGGATGAGCAGTTCTTC.

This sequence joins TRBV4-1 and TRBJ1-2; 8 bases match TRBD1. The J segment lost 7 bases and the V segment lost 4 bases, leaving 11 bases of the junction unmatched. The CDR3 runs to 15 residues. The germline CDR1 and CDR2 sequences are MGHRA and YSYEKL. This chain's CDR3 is CASSPAGTGYFGYTF. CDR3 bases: TGCGCCAGCAGCCCAGCCGGGACAGGATATTTTGGCTACACCTTC.

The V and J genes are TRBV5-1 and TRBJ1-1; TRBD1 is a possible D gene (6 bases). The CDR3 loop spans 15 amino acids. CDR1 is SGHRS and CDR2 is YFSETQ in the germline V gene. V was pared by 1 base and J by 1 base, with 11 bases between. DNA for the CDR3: TGCGCCAGCAGCTTGTCGCCGACAGGGAACACTGAAGCTTTCTTT. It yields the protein CASSLSPTGNTEAFF.

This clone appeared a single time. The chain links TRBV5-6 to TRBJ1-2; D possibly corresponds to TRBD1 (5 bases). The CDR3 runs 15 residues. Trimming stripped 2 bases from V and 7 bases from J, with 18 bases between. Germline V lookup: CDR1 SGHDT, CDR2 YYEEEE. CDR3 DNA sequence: TGTGCCAGCAGCTTTCGGGGGAAGAGGTACGGTGGCTACACCTTC. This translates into CASSFRGKRYGGYTF.